This T cell receptor (beta chain) was profiled in a study of shared clonotypes between healthy human individuals. Study-level results: Naive CD4 clonotype sharing across several donors was about 5%.

Evenly divided among several immunoSEQ plates was the genomic DNA of each subset. The repertoire was sequenced with immunoSEQ multiplex PCR; TCRdb's copy has only in-frame clones and lacks some. The table lists a few million clones, over 85% of them singletons. The study drew its donors from healthy HIV-negative adults without recent acute infections or vaccinations. Into CD45RA+ naive and CD45RA-negative memory subsets, the CD4+ cells were split. In the case of this clone: As yet, its antigen is unknown.

This sequence was found in a man aged 18 to 29 in good health. Some clones in this sample may be carry-over from other donors' samples. The sequenced material came from naive CD4+ T cells from PBMCs. Specified subset: CD45RA+ positively selected.

The CDR3 bases are TGTGCCAGCAGTTCAAGGGGTGCCTATGGCTACACCTTC. Its translation: CASSSRGAYGYTF. J is TRBJ1-2 and V is TRBV6-5; TRBD1 is a possible D gene (5 bases). V was cut by 4 bases and J by 4 bases, with 10 bases left in between. Germline V gene lookup returns CDR1 MNHEY and CDR2 SVGAGI. The CDR3 totals 13 residues.